This TCR beta chain was found in a study of monozygotic twins with cystic fibrosis. The protocol was immunoSEQ multiplex PCR, while the TCRdb copy is restricted to in-frame clones and leaves out a portion. The repertoire holds about 24,000 clones, with approximately 87% as singletons. Study outcomes and limitations: Clonality was generally low (median roughly 0.01), higher in the most severe patients. Unrelated CF individuals shared fewer identical clonotypes than monozygotic CF twins. Co-twins had the most similar V usage for 13 of 16 pairs, J for 8.

This clone was picked up a small number of times. The antigen is unknown. CDR1 and CDR2 (germline): DFQATT, SNEGSKA (reference sequence). The CDR3 loop spans 11 amino acids. Trimming left V 7 bases short and J 0 bases short, with 6 bases between. This sequence was found in a woman younger than 45 with cystic fibrosis. This rearrangement joins TRBV20-1 to TRBJ1-1; D remains ambiguous. The sequenced sample consisted of blood. DNA of the CDR3: TGCAGTGTTTTAATGAACACTGAAGCTTTCTTT. Residues: CSVLMNTEAFF.